Detailed here is one T cell receptor (beta chain). Antigen unknown. Control samples came 1 year after myeloablative marrow transplants with methotrexate plus calcineurin inhibitor. This sample is drawn from a study of T cells after posttransplantation cyclophosphamide. CDR3 length: 15 amino acids. Trimming at V came to 8 bases and at J to 1 base, leaving 9 bases not matched to a gene. Germline V gene data show CDR1 as MNHEY and CDR2 as SMNVEV (reference sequence). Clones were read by immunoSEQ multiplex PCR, and TCRdb kept only the in-frame ones, dropping some. The sample contains roughly 17,000 clones, 85% of which appear only once. Study-wide results and limits: Later post-transplant blood repertoires were often dominated by donor CD8+ memory clones. TRB clonality was highly associated with recipient CMV seropositivity and reactivation.

The V call is TRBV27, the J call TRBJ2-5; 8 nucleotides match TRBD1. Sequencing used PBMCs, obtained after allogeneic stem cell transplant with calcineurin inhibitor and methotrexate. The source is a female patient between 18 and 30 years old who received an allogeneic stem cell transplant from an unrelated donor, was CMV-positive, and had acute and chronic GVHD. Some T cells may originate from the graft donor. CDR3 nucleotides: TGTGCCAGCCGAGGGACAGGTTTCGGCCAAGAGACCCAGTACTTC. Translation: CASRGTGFGQETQYF.